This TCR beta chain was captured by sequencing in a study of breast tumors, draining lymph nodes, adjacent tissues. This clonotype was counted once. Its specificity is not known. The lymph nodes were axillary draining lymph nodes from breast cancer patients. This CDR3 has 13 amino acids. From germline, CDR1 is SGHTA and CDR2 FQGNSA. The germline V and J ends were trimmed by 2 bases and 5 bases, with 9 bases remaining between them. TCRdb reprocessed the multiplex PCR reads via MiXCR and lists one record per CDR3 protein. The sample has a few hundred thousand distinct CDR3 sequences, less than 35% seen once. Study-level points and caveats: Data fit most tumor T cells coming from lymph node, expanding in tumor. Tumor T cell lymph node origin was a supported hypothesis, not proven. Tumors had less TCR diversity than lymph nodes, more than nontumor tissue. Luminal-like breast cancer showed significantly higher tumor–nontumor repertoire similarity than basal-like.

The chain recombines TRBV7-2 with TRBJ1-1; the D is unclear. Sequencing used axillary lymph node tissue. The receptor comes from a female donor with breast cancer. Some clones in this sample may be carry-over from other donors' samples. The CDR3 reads CASSLTDKTEAFF. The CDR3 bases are TGTGCCAGCAGCTTAACCGACAAAACTGAAGCTTTCTTT.